Presented here are 23 T cell receptor beta chains from one specimen sequenced in a study of CD4 T cells in relation to SARS-CoV-2 and coronaviruses. The assay was immunoSEQ multiplex PCR, and TCRdb's table has in-frame clones only and misses some. The sample shows about 15,000 clones, around four fifths of them seen only once. These receptors have no known antigen. Unexposed donor CD4+ T cells date from about 2011-2018, before the COVID-19 pandemic. CD4+ T cells were isolated from the cells after about nine days of culture. Specimen: CD4+ T cells from PBMCs, cultured in vitro. The receptors were gathered from a human donor in good health.

This rearrangement joins TRBV10-3 to TRBJ2-4; D gene unclear. Germline-derived CDR1 and CDR2 are ENHRY and SYGVKD. Trimming shortened V by 2 bases and J by 2 bases, and 16 bases separated the two germline ends. CDR3 size: 17 residues. CDR3 DNA sequence: TGTGCCATCAGTGAGGGTCCCCAAGGGTTGTCCAAAAACATTCAGTACTTC. This translates into CAISEGPQGLSKNIQYF.

The chain couples TRBV7-9 to TRBJ2-1; possible D gene TRBD1, 6 bases. The CDR3 loop spans 15 amino acids. Trimming left V 4 bases short and J 5 bases short, with 15 bases between. Germline-derived CDR1 and CDR2 are SEHNR and FQNEAQ (reference sequence). CDR3 nucleotide sequence: TGTGCCAGCAGCTCTCCTCGGGACACACACAATGAGCAGTTCTTC. Protein: CASSSPRDTHNEQFF.

The gene calls are TRBV7-9 and TRBJ1-1, with D possibly TRBD1 on 5 matching bases. Germline CDR1 reads SEHNR; CDR2 reads FQNEAQ (reference sequence). The CDR3 covers 16 residues. Trimming took off 1 base at V and 0 bases at J, with 12 bases between the two ends. The CDR3 sequence: CASSLVVAGMNTEAFF. CDR3 DNA sequence: TGTGCCAGCAGCTTAGTAGTTGCAGGGATGAACACTGAAGCTTTCTTT.

The chain employs TRBV9 and TRBJ1-1; no clear D gene. From germline, CDR1 is SGDLS and CDR2 YYNGEE. This CDR3 region has 14 residues. V was cut by 0 bases and J by 6 bases, with 12 bases left in between. The CDR3 nucleotides are TGTGCCAGCAGCGTAGGAGTAGGGAGCGCTGAAGCTTTCTTT. Translating it yields CASSVGVGSAEAFF.

CDR3 sequence (DNA): TGTGCCTCCCCCGGGCGGCAAGCCAAAAACATTCAGTACTTC. The encoded protein is CASPGRQAKNIQYF. This chain joins TRBV30 and TRBJ2-4; no definite D call. Trimming pared 7 bases from V and 0 bases from J, leaving 13 bases between. This CDR3 is built from 14 residues. CDR1 GTSNPN and CDR2 SVGIG come from the germline V gene (reference sequence).

This chain connects TRBV6-5 to TRBJ1-4; TRBD1 might be the D (5 bases). V lost 5 bases to trimming and J lost 5 bases, with 9 bases between them. Germline lookup yields CDR1 MNHEY and CDR2 SVGAGI. This CDR3 has 13 residues. In nucleotides, the CDR3 is TGTGCCAGCAGTACAGGTGCCAATGAAAAACTGTTTTTT. As protein: CASSTGANEKLFF.

This rearrangement joins TRBV2 to TRBJ1-5; maybe TRBD1 (6 bases). The germline CDR1 and CDR2 sequences are SNHLY and FYNNEI. CDR3 length: 15 residues. V lost 2 bases, J lost 7 bases, and 15 bases lay in between. The CDR3 DNA reads as TGTGCCAGCAGTGAATTCAGGGGTTCGTACCAGCCCCAGCATTTT. Translation: CASSEFRGSYQPQHF.

The gene calls are TRBV18 and TRBJ1-4, with TRBD1 identical over 9 bases. This CDR3 has 14 amino acids. The J segment lost 6 bases and the V segment lost 5 bases, leaving 4 bases of the junction unmatched. Germline V CDR1 and CDR2: KGHSH, LQKENI. CDR3: CASSTGGNHEKLFF. DNA of the CDR3: TGTGCCAGCTCAACAGGGGGCAACCATGAAAAACTGTTTTTT.

The chain recombines TRBV19 with TRBJ2-2; weak D call: TRBD2 (7 bases). Germline-derived CDR1 and CDR2 are LNHDA and SQIVND (reference sequence). CDR3 length: 15 amino acids. The germline V and J ends were trimmed by 8 bases and 6 bases, with 19 bases remaining between them. The CDR3 nucleotides read TGTGCCAGTCTAGGGGGTGTGGCGGGAGCCGGGGAGCTGTTTTTT. Its translation is CASLGGVAGAGELFF.

CDR3 DNA: TGTGCCAGCAGTGAGATGACAGGACTCTTCTCTGGAAACACCATATATTTT. Protein product: CASSEMTGLFSGNTIYF. The gene calls are TRBV2 and TRBJ1-3, with a weak D call TRBD1 (6 bases). This CDR3 contains 17 residues. The V gene lost 3 bases and the J gene lost 0 bases, with 15 bases spanning the gap. Germline V gene data show CDR1 as SNHLY and CDR2 as FYNNEI.

The gene calls are TRBV3-1 (or the pseudogene TRBV3-2) and TRBJ1-6; D might be TRBD1 (6 bases). Germline V CDR1 and CDR2: LGHDT, YNNKEL (reference sequence). The CDR3 extends over 14 amino acids. V was clipped by 3 bases and J by 9 bases, with 12 bases between them. The CDR3 region is CASSQGAYASPLHF. The CDR3 DNA follows: TGTGCCAGCAGCCAGGGGGCTTATGCTTCACCCCTCCACTTT.

This clone was counted a single time. The CDR3 DNA follows: TGTGCCAGCAGCTTGGGGGTTAACGAGCAGTACTTC. Translated, it gives CASSLGVNEQYF. This sequence joins TRBV13 and TRBJ2-7; D is possibly TRBD1 or TRBD2 (5 bases each). Germline V gene sequence: CDR1 PRHDT, CDR2 FYEKMQ (reference sequence). The CDR3 runs to 12 residues. With 3 bases removed from V and 5 bases from J, the gap between germline ends came to 8 bases.

The chain has TRBV3-1 (or the pseudogene TRBV3-2) and TRBJ2-7; TRBD2 is a possible D gene (5 bases). Germline CDR1 LGHDT, CDR2 YNNKEL (reference sequence). The CDR3 runs 18 residues. Between the trimmed V and J ends, which lost 1 base and 1 base, there was a span of 20 bases. CDR3 amino acids: CASSQAYPTSGWSYEQYF. For the CDR3, the DNA is TGTGCCAGCAGCCAAGCATATCCCACTAGTGGCTGGTCCTACGAGCAGTACTTC.

The chain joins TRBV12-5 to TRBJ2-1; TRBD2 matches at 8 bases. V shed 9 bases and J 8 bases; nucleotides not matched to a gene: 15. Germline assignment: CDR1 LGHNT and CDR2 FRNRAP. This CDR3 is built from 15 residues. The CDR3 DNA follows: TGTGCTAGCACTTTGGCGGGAGGTGTGGGCGATGAGCAGTTCTTC. Translation: CASTLAGGVGDEQFF.

The rearrangement links TRBV6-5 to TRBJ2-2; D is possibly TRBD1 (6 bases). V dropped 4 bases and J dropped 6 bases, with 15 bases sitting between them. This CDR3 spans 15 amino acids. Germline CDR1 and CDR2: MNHEY and SVGAGI. The CDR3 here is CASSSEKRGSGELFF. Here the CDR3 DNA reads TGTGCCAGCAGTTCGGAAAAAAGGGGGTCCGGGGAGCTGTTTTTT.

The rearrangement uses TRBV7-8 and TRBJ1-2, with 9 bases lining up with TRBD1. With V trimmed by 4 bases and J by 4 bases, 7 bases remained unmatched. The CDR3 contains 15 residues. Per the germline V gene, CDR1 is SGHVS and CDR2 is FQNEAQ. This CDR3 reads CASSSDRGAGYGYTF. The CDR3 bases are TGTGCCAGCAGCTCAGACAGGGGGGCGGGCTATGGCTACACCTTC.

V gene TRBV19 combines with J gene TRBJ2-1; TRBD1 matches at 8 bases. Germline V gene data show CDR1 as LNHDA and CDR2 as SQIVND (reference sequence). J lost 9 bases, V lost 11 bases, and 18 bases had no gene match. The CDR3 runs 15 residues. DNA of the CDR3: TGTGCCTGTGCACCATTACGGGGACAGGCAGGTGAGCAGTTCTTC. Protein product: CACAPLRGQAGEQFF. The entire variable domain, with the rest obtained from reference TRBV19 and TRBJ2-1, is as follows: DGGITQSPKYLFRKEGQNVTLSCEQNLNHDAMYWYRQDPGQGLRLIYYSQIVNDFQKGDIAEGYSVSREKKESFPLTVTSAQKNPTAFYLCACAPLRGQAGEQFFGPGTRLTVL.

The chain couples TRBV2 to TRBJ2-7, with D unclear. Germline CDR1 and CDR2: SNHLY and FYNNEI. The CDR3 runs to 13 residues. The germline V and J ends were trimmed by 4 bases and 3 bases, with 10 bases remaining between them. The CDR3: CASSVTDYYEQYF. The DNA for the CDR3 is TGTGCCAGCAGTGTAACAGATTACTACGAGCAGTACTTC.

The rearrangement joins TRBV9 to TRBJ2-7; no reliable D call. There are 13 residues in the CDR3. Germline lookup yields CDR1 SGDLS and CDR2 YYNGEE. V dropped 4 bases and J dropped 5 bases, with 13 bases sitting between them. The CDR3 here is CASSTRNFDEQYF. DNA of the CDR3: TGTGCCAGCAGCACAAGGAACTTCGACGAGCAGTACTTC. The entire variable domain, with the rest obtained from reference TRBV9 and TRBJ2-7, is as follows: DSGVTQTPKHLITATGQRVTLRCSPRSGDLSVYWYQQSLDQGLQFLIQYYNGEERAKGNILERFSAQQFPDLHSELNLSSLELGDSALYFCASSTRNFDEQYFGPGTRLTVT.

This clone was seen only a few times. The chain employs TRBV5-1 and TRBJ2-1, with 12 bases identical to TRBD1. The CDR3 totals 14 residues. Trimming cost V 4 bases and J 8 bases; bases outside gene matches: 4. Germline CDR1 reads SGHRS; CDR2 reads YFSETQ. The CDR3 is CASSGTGGFDEQFF. The CDR3 DNA is TGCGCCAGCAGCGGGACAGGGGGCTTCGATGAGCAGTTCTTC. Together with reference TRBV5-1 and TRBJ2-1, the CDR3 gives the full variable domain: KAGVTQTPRYLIKTRGQQVTLSCSPISGHRSVSWYQQTPGQGLQFLFEYFSETQRNKGNFPGRFSGRQFSNSRSEMNVSTLELGDSALYLCASSGTGGFDEQFFGPGTRLTVL.

The chain uses TRBV27 and TRBJ2-2; 11 nucleotides match TRBD2. The germline CDR1 and CDR2 sequences are MNHEY and SMNVEV (reference sequence). This CDR3 comprises 17 residues. J gave up 0 bases and V 5 bases, and 5 bases lay outside the gene matches. The CDR3 sequence is CASSKLAGAPNTGELFF. The CDR3 DNA sequence: TGTGCCAGCAGTAAACTAGCGGGAGCCCCGAACACCGGGGAGCTGTTTTTT.

This chain uses TRBV6-5 with TRBJ2-1; TRBD1 might be the D (7 bases). Germline V gene sequence: CDR1 MNHEY, CDR2 SVGAGI. The length of the CDR3 is 13 residues. V gave up 7 bases and J gave up 7 bases, with 14 bases separating them. This CDR3 reads CASTGGNWNEQFF. In DNA form, the CDR3 reads TGTGCCAGCACAGGGGGGAATTGGAATGAGCAGTTCTTC.

A few counts support this clone. The chain carries TRBV10-3 and TRBJ2-6; D possibly corresponds to TRBD1 (5 bases). Germline V lookup: CDR1 ENHRY, CDR2 SYGVKD. The CDR3 has 15 amino acids. Trimming removed 4 bases at V and 2 bases at J, with 9 bases between. The CDR3 region is CAISGPGTGANVLTF. CDR3 bases: TGTGCCATCAGTGGTCCAGGGACTGGGGCCAACGTCCTGACTTTC.